The 7 T cell receptor beta chains given below trace back to one sample, sequenced in a study of blood T cell repertoires in COVID-19. Method: immunoSEQ multiplex PCR; TCRdb's copy keeps in-frame clones and lacks some. Of under 250,000 clones listed, over 90% are singletons. Specimen: peripheral blood. Source of these receptors: a man younger than 45 with COVID-19, enrolled during active disease.

This CDR3 reads CASSSEGPYSNQPQHF. In nucleotides, the CDR3 is TGTGCCAGCAGTTCCGAGGGCCCGTATAGCAATCAGCCCCAGCATTTT. This chain links TRBV27 with TRBJ1-5, with unresolved D. There are 16 residues in the CDR3. V lost 4 bases, J lost 0 bases, and 13 bases lay in between. Germline CDR1 and CDR2: MNHEY and SMNVEV (reference sequence).

The V and J genes are TRBV7-6 and TRBJ2-7, with TRBD1 matching over 12 bases. Germline loops: CDR1 SGHVS, CDR2 FNYEAQ. CDR3 size: 16 residues. With V trimmed by 5 bases and J by 0 bases, 5 bases remained unmatched. The CDR3 coding sequence is TGTGCCAGCAGCCCAAGGGGACAGGGGGCCTCCTACGAGCAGTACTTC. This translates into CASSPRGQGASYEQYF.

Comment on this clone: At one end, the junction sequence differs from germline, possibly due to a read error. Other DNA sequences in the sample encode the same CDR3. The chain carries TRBV11-2 and TRBJ2-7, with 8 positions matching TRBD2. The length of the CDR3 is 15 residues. Germline V lookup: CDR1 SGHAT, CDR2 FQNNGV. CDR3 sequence reads: CASSSPGGSTYEQYF. As DNA, the CDR3 is TGTGCCAGTAGCTCCCCGGGAGGGTCTACCTACGAGCAGTACTTC.

J is TRBJ1-2 and V is TRBV5-1; TRBD1 matches 11 bases. The CDR3 is made up of 15 amino acids. V dropped 4 bases and J dropped 4; count of bases not matched to a gene: 6. The V gene's germline CDR1 is SGHRS and CDR2 YFSETQ. CDR3 nucleotides: TGCGCCAGCAGCATGGGACAGGGGGTCGGCTATGGCTACACCTTC. This codes for CASSMGQGVGYGYTF.

The chain employs TRBV2 and TRBJ2-7, with TRBD1 matching over 8 bases. Germline V lookup: CDR1 SNHLY, CDR2 FYNNEI. CDR3 length equals 14 residues. J gave up 3 bases and V 6 bases, and 7 bases lay outside the gene matches. The CDR3 loop is CASRAGTGLYEQYF. The CDR3 DNA sequence: TGTGCCAGCAGAGCCGGGACAGGTCTCTACGAGCAGTACTTC.

The V and J genes are TRBV12-3 or TRBV12-4 and TRBJ1-1; D call uncertain. The length of the CDR3 is 13 residues. The V end lost 5 bases, the J end lost 1 base, and 8 bases lay between the germline ends. The CDR3 loop reads CASSPTGNTEAFF. In nucleotides, the CDR3 is TGTGCCAGCAGTCCGACGGGGAACACTGAAGCTTTCTTT.

The gene calls are TRBV6-2 or TRBV6-3 and TRBJ2-5; 11 nucleotides agree with TRBD2. CDR3 length: 15 residues. Germline loops: CDR1 MNHEY, CDR2 SVGEGT. The V and J ends lost 5 bases and 5 bases, in that order; junction bases with no gene match: 7. For the CDR3, the DNA is TGTGCCAGCAGTACCTTAGCGGGGGGGCCGGAGACCCAGTACTTC. Translating it yields CASSTLAGGPETQYF.